The T cell receptor (beta chain) described here comes from a study of cytomegalovirus exposure and HLA in healthy donors. This CDR3 is built from 12 residues. Trimming removed 8 bases from V and 0 bases from J; junction bases left unmatched: 3. Germline CDR1 GTSNPN, CDR2 SVGIG (reference sequence). PCR amplification relied on 60 Vbeta primers (plus 13 Jbeta primers). The method was immunoSEQ multiplex PCR; TCRdb's version includes in-frame clones alone and lacks a portion of them. The sample includes roughly 120,000 clones, 70% to 80% seen only once; the top ten take about 4.9%. A few counts support this clone.

The V gene is TRBV30, the J gene TRBJ2-7; 8 bases map to TRBD2. The sequencing input was PBMCs. The source is a man aged 45 to 65 in good health and CMV-seropositive. The CDR3 here is CALGGGSYEQYF. The CDR3 DNA sequence: TGTGCCCTCGGGGGGGGCTCCTACGAGCAGTACTTC.